These T cell receptor beta chains were read from a single sample in a study of cytomegalovirus exposure and HLA in healthy donors. Sequencing was performed with immunoSEQ multiplex PCR; in TCRdb, only in-frame clones are kept and a portion is missing. The sample yields approximately 220,000 clones, 65% to 90% seen once. The sequenced material came from PBMCs. The receptor source for this set is a girl between 5 and 17 years old in good health and CMV-seronegative. Each CDR3 is given with its conserved first and last residue. A D gene is named only where the DNA matches it firmly. Clone size is shown for a subset of rows, as once, few, many or a class of expanded clone.

DNA	CDR3	D	size	V	J
TGTGCCAGCAGCGCTGGGGACAGGCTACCTAATTCACCCCTCCACTTT	CASSAGDRLPNSPLHF	TRBD1	.	TRBV7-9	TRBJ1-6
TGTGCCAGTAGTACGACAGGGGGCACTGAAGCTTTCTTT	CASSTTGGTEAFF	TRBD1	.	TRBV19	TRBJ1-1
TGTGCCAGCAGTTACTCGACCCAGGGCTATAATTCACCCCTCCACTTT	CASSYSTQGYNSPLHF	.	.	TRBV6-5	TRBJ1-6
TGTGCCAGCGCCTGGGGGGGGCCCGGGGAGCTGTTTTTT	CASAWGGPGELFF	.	.	TRBV7-9	TRBJ2-2
TGTGCCAGTAGTGGTCAGGATTCCTACAATGAGCAGTTCTTC	CASSGQDSYNEQFF	.	.	TRBV19	TRBJ2-1
TGTGCCTGGAGTAGACTCTACTACAATGAGCAGTTCTTC	CAWSRLYYNEQFF	.	.	TRBV30	TRBJ2-1
TGTGCCAGCAGGGGGGACACCGGGGACGAGCAGTACTTC	CASRGDTGDEQYF	.	once	TRBV2	TRBJ2-7
TGTGCGGGACAGCTTGCCTATGGCTACACCTTC	CAGQLAYGYTF	TRBD1	.	TRBV6-1	TRBJ1-2
TGTGCCAGCAGTATGGACAGGACCCCCGGGGGCTACACCTTC	CASSMDRTPGGYTF	TRBD1	.	TRBV2	TRBJ1-2
TGTGCCAGCAGTCCCGGACAGCAAAATTCACCCCTCCACTTT	CASSPGQQNSPLHF	.	once	TRBV28	TRBJ1-6
TGTGCCAGCAGCAGCGGGACCCCCGGGGTGCAGTTCTTC	CASSSGTPGVQFF	TRBD2	.	TRBV28	TRBJ2-1
TGCGCCAGCAGCCAAGATGTGGCGGGGGCTACAACGGCCGGGGAGCTGTTTTTT	CASSQDVAGATTAGELFF	.	.	TRBV4-1	TRBJ2-2
TGTGCCAGCAGCTCCAGGGATGGCTACACCTTC	CASSSRDGYTF	.	.	TRBV7-9	TRBJ1-2
TGCGCCAGCAGCTTGGTGATATCCCAGGGAAACTACGAGCAGTACTTC	CASSLVISQGNYEQYF	.	.	TRBV5-1	TRBJ2-7
TGCGCCAGCAGCTTGGGACAGGACACAGATACGCAGTATTTT	CASSLGQDTDTQYF	.	.	TRBV5-1	TRBJ2-3
TGTGCCAGCATGCGGGGTTTGAACACTGAAGCTTTCTTT	CASMRGLNTEAFF	.	few	TRBV28	TRBJ1-1
TGTGCCAGCAGTACCATGGGTGGGGTCGGGGGGCAGGGGGCCGTGGCGGTGGATGGCTACACCTTC	CASSTMGGVGGQGAVAVDGYTF	TRBD1	.	TRBV28	TRBJ1-2
TGCAGCGCTCGGGGGGACCTATACAATGAGCAGTTCTTC	CSARGDLYNEQFF	TRBD2	.	TRBV29-1	TRBJ2-1
TGTGCCTATCGTAGAGCGGACAATTCACCCCTCCACTTT	CAYRRADNSPLHF	.	.	TRBV28	TRBJ1-6
TGTGCCAGCAGCTTACTTGCTAGGGGCGACGAGCAGTACTTC	CASSLLARGDEQYF	.	.	TRBV7-8	TRBJ2-7
TGTGCCAGCAGCCAGGACAGGGCCAACACTGAAGCTTTCTTT	CASSQDRANTEAFF	TRBD1	.	TRBV6-5	TRBJ1-1
TGTGCCAGCAGCTACCCCGGGCCGGGAGATAAACTGTTTTTT	CASSYPGPGDKLFF	.	.	TRBV28	TRBJ1-4
TGTGCCAGCAGCCCCGTCGGGGGGGCGGACTATGGCTACACCTTC	CASSPVGGADYGYTF	.	.	TRBV7-6	TRBJ1-2
TGCGCCAGCAGCTTACGTGGGACAGCTTCCTACGAGCAGTACTTC	CASSLRGTASYEQYF	TRBD1	.	TRBV5-1	TRBJ2-7
TGTGCCAGCAGCCAAGGCAGGCTCCACTACGAGCAGTACTTC	CASSQGRLHYEQYF	.	once	TRBV14	TRBJ2-7
.	CATSRFAQGSKHF	.	.	TRBV15	TRBJ1-5
TGTGCCAGCAGCTTATCCCCCTCCCGGGGGAAAGAGACCCAGTACTTC	CASSLSPSRGKETQYF	.	.	TRBV7-9	TRBJ2-5
TGTGCCAGCAGTAGGGACAGGGGTGACTATGGCTACACCTTC	CASSRDRGDYGYTF	TRBD1	.	TRBV5-6	TRBJ1-2
TGTGCCAGCACCAGAGGACTGACGACTGAAGCTTTCTTT	CASTRGLTTEAFF	.	few	TRBV6-5	TRBJ1-1
TGTGCCAGCAGTGAACTGCAGGGCAGAAGGGAAAAACTGTTTTTT	CASSELQGRREKLFF	.	once	TRBV6-1	TRBJ1-4
TGTGCCAGCAGCTTAGGAGGAGCTGGGGCCAACGTCCTGACTTTC	CASSLGGAGANVLTF	.	.	TRBV7-2	TRBJ2-6
TGTGCCAGCGCGGCAACTGGACATGACTATGGCTACACCTTC	CASAATGHDYGYTF	.	.	TRBV9	TRBJ1-2
TGCGCCAGCAGCTTTTCGACAGGGAGCTACGAGCAGTACTTC	CASSFSTGSYEQYF	TRBD1	.	TRBV5-1	TRBJ2-7
TGTGCCAGCAGTTTCGACAGGCTTGGCAATCAGCCCCAGCATTTT	CASSFDRLGNQPQHF	.	.	TRBV27	TRBJ1-5
TGTGCCAGCAGTTATTCGGGACGGCTGCGGGGGCACAATGAGCAGTTCTTC	CASSYSGRLRGHNEQFF	.	.	TRBV28	TRBJ2-1
TGTGCCAGCAGCATTATAGCGGGAGTGATCTCCTACGAGCAGTACTTC	CASSIIAGVISYEQYF	TRBD2	once	TRBV7-2	TRBJ2-7
TGTGCCAGCAGCACCTCGGAGGGGGCTTTTTCAGATACGCAGTATTTT	CASSTSEGAFSDTQYF	.	.	TRBV9	TRBJ2-3
TGTGCCAGTAAATCCCCACAGACTACATCGGGCACTGAAGCTTTCTTT	CASKSPQTTSGTEAFF	.	.	TRBV19	TRBJ1-1
TGTGCCAGCAGCCAAGCCGTCGGAGGGGTGGGGGACGAGCAGTACTTC	CASSQAVGGVGDEQYF	.	once	TRBV4-2	TRBJ2-7
TGTGCCAGCAGCCTCGGGCTAGCGGGGGGGCGTAGCGACGAGCAGTACTTC	CASSLGLAGGRSDEQYF	TRBD2	.	TRBV7-2	TRBJ2-7
TGTGCCAGCAGTTTAATTCAGGGTGGCACTGAAGCTTTCTTT	CASSLIQGGTEAFF	.	.	TRBV28	TRBJ1-1
TGTGCCAGCAGCCCCGCGGTAGGGGACAATCAGCCCCAGCATTTT	CASSPAVGDNQPQHF	.	.	TRBV4-2	TRBJ1-5
TGTGCCAGCAGGCAGACAGGGACTGGGGCCAACGTCCTGACTTTC	CASRQTGTGANVLTF	TRBD1	.	TRBV7-2	TRBJ2-6
TGTGCCAGCAGCTCGGGACTAGCGGATTACGAGCAGTACTTC	CASSSGLADYEQYF	TRBD2	.	TRBV7-2	TRBJ2-7
TGCGCCAGCAGCTTCACTATCGGGACACCGATGGGCTACACCTTC	CASSFTIGTPMGYTF	.	.	TRBV5-1	TRBJ1-2
TGTGCCAGCAGTTTTTCCCCACAGGGGACCCAGTACTTC	CASSFSPQGTQYF	.	.	TRBV28	TRBJ2-5
TGTGCCAGCAGTCTAGGGACTAGCGGTAACAATGAGCAGTTCTTC	CASSLGTSGNNEQFF	TRBD2	.	TRBV6-4	TRBJ2-1
TGTGCCAGTGGACAGGGCGGCACTGAAGCTTTCTTT	CASGQGGTEAFF	TRBD1	few	TRBV2	TRBJ1-1
TGTGCCAGCAGTTTCCCTAGCGGGAGGATCTACGAGCAGTACTTC	CASSFPSGRIYEQYF	TRBD2	.	TRBV28	TRBJ2-7
TGTGCCAGCAGGCGAGGGGGCGGAACGAACACCGGGGAGCTGTTTTTT	CASRRGGGTNTGELFF	TRBD1	.	TRBV11-2	TRBJ2-2
TGTGCCAGCAGCGTCAATCAGCCCCAGCATTTT	CASSVNQPQHF	.	few	TRBV6-6	TRBJ1-5
TGCAGCGTTGAAATCCGAGGCGGACAGTACTTC	CSVEIRGGQYF	.	.	TRBV29-1	TRBJ2-7
TGTGCCAGCAGCTTAGGGGCCCCCCAGGGGGCGTACGAGCAGTACTTC	CASSLGAPQGAYEQYF	TRBD1	.	TRBV7-2	TRBJ2-7
TGTGCCAGCAGTGAAGTTCGGACTGAAGCTTTCTTT	CASSEVRTEAFF	.	few	TRBV6-1	TRBJ1-1
TGTGCCAGCAGCTTATACGGCGACAGACCAGCGTCTAATGAAAAACTGTTTTTT	CASSLYGDRPASNEKLFF	.	.	TRBV7-6	TRBJ1-4